The following is a TCR beta chain sequence with its context. Its antigen is unknown. The data belong to a study of OX40 agonist ivuxolimab in advanced cancers. Study-wide background: Ivuxolimab, which is an agonistic anti-OX40 (CD134) antibody, was administered to the patients. Partial response was recorded in three patients: one hepatocellular carcinoma and two cutaneous melanoma cases. Study-wide results and limits: The mean number of expanded clones was higher in CD8+ T cells than in CD4+.

TCRdb's table, derived via immunoSEQ multiplex PCR, lists solely in-frame clones and lacks some. The table lists roughly 28,000 clones, 75% to 90% of them singletons. The CDR3 loop spans 12 amino acids. V was trimmed by 3 bases and J by 3 bases, leaving 6 bases between them. The germline V gene encodes CDR1 SGHDT and CDR2 YYEEEE. This material consisted of CD4+ or CD8+ T cells sorted from blood, taken in a trial of the OX40 agonist ivuxolimab. The TCR sequence derives from an adult with an advanced solid tumor such as melanoma, head and neck, liver or kidney cancer. The chain carries TRBV5-6 and TRBJ1-1; the D is unclear. Written as DNA, the CDR3 is TGTGCCAGCAGCTCGCTCTACACTGAAGCTTTCTTT. This translates into CASSSLYTEAFF.